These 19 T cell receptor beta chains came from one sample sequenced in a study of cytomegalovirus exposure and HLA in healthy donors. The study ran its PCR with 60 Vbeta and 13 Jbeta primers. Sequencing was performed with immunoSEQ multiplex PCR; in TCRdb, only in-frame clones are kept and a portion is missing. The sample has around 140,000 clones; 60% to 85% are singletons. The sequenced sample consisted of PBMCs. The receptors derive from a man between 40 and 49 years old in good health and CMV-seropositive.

Written as DNA, the CDR3 is TGTGCCAGCAGTTTACGGGGAGGCTATGGCTACACCTTC. This gives the protein CASSLRGGYGYTF. The chain couples TRBV27 to TRBJ1-2; D ambiguous. This CDR3 contains 13 residues. The ends were cut back, 2 bases at V and 4 bases at J, with 8 bases in the middle. Looked up from germline, CDR1 is MNHEY and CDR2 is SMNVEV (reference sequence).

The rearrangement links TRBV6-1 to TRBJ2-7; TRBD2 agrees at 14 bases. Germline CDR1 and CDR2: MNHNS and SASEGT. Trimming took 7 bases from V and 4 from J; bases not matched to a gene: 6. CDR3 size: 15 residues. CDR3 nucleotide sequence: TGTGCCAGCAACCGACTAGCGGGAGGGGAGTACGAGCAGTACTTC. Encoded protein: CASNRLAGGEYEQYF.

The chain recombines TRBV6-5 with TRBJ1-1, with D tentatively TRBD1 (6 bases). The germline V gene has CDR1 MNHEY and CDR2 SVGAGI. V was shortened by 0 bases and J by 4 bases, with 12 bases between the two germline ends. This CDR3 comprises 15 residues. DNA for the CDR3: TGTGCCAGCAGTTACTCTGGGAGGGGGGTCACTGAAGCTTTCTTT. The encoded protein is CASSYSGRGVTEAFF.

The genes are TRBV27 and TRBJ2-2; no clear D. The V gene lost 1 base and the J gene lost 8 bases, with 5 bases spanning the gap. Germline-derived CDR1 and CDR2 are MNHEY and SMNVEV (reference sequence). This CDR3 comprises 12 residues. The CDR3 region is CASSLLSGELFF. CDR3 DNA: TGTGCCAGCAGTTTATTGTCTGGGGAGCTGTTTTTT.

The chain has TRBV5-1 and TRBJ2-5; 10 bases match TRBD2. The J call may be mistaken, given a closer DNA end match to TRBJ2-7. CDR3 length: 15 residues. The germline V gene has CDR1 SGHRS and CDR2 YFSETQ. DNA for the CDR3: TGCGCCAGCAGCTTGGGGAGCGGGAGGGCCTACGAGCAGTACTTC. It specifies CASSLGSGRAYEQYF.

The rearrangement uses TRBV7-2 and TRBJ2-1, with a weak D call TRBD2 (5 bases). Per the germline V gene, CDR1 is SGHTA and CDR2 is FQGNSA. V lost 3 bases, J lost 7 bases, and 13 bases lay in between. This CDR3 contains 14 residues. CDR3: CASSFRRASNEQFF. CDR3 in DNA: TGTGCCAGCAGCTTCCGGCGGGCCTCTAATGAGCAGTTCTTC. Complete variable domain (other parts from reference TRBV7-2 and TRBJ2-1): GAGVSQSPSNKVTEKGKDVELRCDPISGHTALYWYRQSLGQGLEFLIYFQGNSAPDKSGLPSDRFSAERTGGSVSTLTIQRTQQEDSAVYLCASSFRRASNEQFFGPGTRLTVL.

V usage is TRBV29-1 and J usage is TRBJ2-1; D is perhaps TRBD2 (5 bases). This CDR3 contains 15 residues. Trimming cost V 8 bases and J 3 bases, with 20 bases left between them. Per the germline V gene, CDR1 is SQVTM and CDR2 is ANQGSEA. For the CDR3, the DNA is TGCAGCCCTAGCCCAAGGGCCCCCCACTACAATGAGCAGTTCTTC. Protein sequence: CSPSPRAPHYNEQFF.

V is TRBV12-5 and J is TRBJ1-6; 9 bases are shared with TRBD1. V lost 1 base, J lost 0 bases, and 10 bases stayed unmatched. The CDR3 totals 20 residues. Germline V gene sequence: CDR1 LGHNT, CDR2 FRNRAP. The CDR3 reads CASGLAPGTGPSSYNSPLHF. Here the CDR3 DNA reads TGTGCTAGTGGTTTGGCCCCCGGGACAGGGCCGAGCTCCTATAATTCACCCCTCCACTTT.

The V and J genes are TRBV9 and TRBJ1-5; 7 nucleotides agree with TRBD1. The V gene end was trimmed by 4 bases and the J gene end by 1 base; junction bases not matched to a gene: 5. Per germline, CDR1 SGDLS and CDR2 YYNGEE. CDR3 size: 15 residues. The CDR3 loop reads CASSQTGYSNQPQHF. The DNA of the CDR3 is TGTGCCAGCAGCCAGACAGGGTACAGCAATCAGCCCCAGCATTTT.

CDR3 region: CASRPQGAYEQYF. As DNA, the CDR3 is TGTGCCAGCAGACCACAGGGGGCCTACGAGCAGTACTTC. The V and J genes are TRBV6-5 and TRBJ2-7; 8 bases line up with TRBD1. Germline CDR1 MNHEY, CDR2 SVGAGI. The V segment lost 6 bases and the J segment 2 bases; nucleotides outside the gene matches: 3. The length of the CDR3 is 13 residues.

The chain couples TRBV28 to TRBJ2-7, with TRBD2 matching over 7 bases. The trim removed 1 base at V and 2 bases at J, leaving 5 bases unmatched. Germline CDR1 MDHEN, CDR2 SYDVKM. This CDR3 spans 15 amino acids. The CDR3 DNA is TGTGCCAGCAGTTTATTGAGCGGGACCCCCTACGAGCAGTACTTC. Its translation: CASSLLSGTPYEQYF.

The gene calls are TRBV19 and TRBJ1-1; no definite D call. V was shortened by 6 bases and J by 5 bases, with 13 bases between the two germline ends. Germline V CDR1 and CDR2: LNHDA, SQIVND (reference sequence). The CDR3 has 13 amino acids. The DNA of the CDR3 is TGTGCCAGTAGCAAATCGGGTGGAACTGAAGCTTTCTTT. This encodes CASSKSGGTEAFF. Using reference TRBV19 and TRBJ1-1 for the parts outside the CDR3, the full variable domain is DGGITQSPKYLFRKEGQNVTLSCEQNLNHDAMYWYRQDPGQGLRLIYYSQIVNDFQKGDIAEGYSVSREKKESFPLTVTSAQKNPTAFYLCASSKSGGTEAFFGQGTRLTVV.

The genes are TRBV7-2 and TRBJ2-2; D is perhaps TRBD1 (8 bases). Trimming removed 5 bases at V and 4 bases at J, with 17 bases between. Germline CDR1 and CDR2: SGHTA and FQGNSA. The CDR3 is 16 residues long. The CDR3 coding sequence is TGTGCCAGCAGCCCGTGGACAGGGAGGGGCACCGGGGAGCTGTTTTTT. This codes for CASSPWTGRGTGELFF. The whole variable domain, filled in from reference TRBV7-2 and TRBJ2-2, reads GAGVSQSPSNKVTEKGKDVELRCDPISGHTALYWYRQSLGQGLEFLIYFQGNSAPDKSGLPSDRFSAERTGGSVSTLTIQRTQQEDSAVYLCASSPWTGRGTGELFFGEGSRLTVL.

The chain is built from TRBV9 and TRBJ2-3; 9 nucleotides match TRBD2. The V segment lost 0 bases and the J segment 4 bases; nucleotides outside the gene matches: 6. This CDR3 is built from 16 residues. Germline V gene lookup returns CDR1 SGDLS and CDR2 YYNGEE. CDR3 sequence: CASSVGFGGRADTQYF. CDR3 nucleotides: TGTGCCAGCAGCGTAGGGTTCGGCGGGAGGGCAGATACGCAGTATTTT.

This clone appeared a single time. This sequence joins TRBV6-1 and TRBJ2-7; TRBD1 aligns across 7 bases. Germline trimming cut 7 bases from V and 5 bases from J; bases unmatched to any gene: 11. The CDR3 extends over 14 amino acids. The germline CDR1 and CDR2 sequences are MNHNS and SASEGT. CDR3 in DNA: TGTGCCAGCACCAGGACAGGTTTTTCCAACGAGCAGTACTTC. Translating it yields CASTRTGFSNEQYF.

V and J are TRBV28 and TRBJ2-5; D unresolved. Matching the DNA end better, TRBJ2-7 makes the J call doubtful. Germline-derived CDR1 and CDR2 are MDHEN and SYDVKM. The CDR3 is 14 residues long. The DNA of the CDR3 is TGTGCCAGCAGTCGAAGCGAGTGGGTCTACGAGCAGTACTTC. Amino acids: CASSRSEWVYEQYF.

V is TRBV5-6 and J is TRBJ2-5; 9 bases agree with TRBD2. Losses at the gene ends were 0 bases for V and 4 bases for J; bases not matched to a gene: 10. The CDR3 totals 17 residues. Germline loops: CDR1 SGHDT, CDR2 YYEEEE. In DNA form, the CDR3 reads TGTGCCAGCAGCTTGGTAGCGGGAGACAGGATTCGAGAGACCCAGTACTTC. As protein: CASSLVAGDRIRETQYF.

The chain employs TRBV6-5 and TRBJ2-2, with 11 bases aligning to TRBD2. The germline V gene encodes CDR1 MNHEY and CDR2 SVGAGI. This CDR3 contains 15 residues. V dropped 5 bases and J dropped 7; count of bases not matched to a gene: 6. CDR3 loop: CASSQTGTSGGELFF. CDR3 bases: TGTGCCAGCAGTCAAACCGGGACTAGCGGCGGGGAGCTGTTTTTT.

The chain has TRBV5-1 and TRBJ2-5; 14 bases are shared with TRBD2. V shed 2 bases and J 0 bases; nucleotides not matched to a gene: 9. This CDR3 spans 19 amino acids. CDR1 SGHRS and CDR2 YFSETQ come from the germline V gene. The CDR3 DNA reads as TGCGCCAGCAGCTTAGGACTAGCGGGAGGAGGGGGGTACCAAGAGACCCAGTACTTC. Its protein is CASSLGLAGGGGYQETQYF. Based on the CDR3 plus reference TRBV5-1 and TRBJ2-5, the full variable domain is KAGVTQTPRYLIKTRGQQVTLSCSPISGHRSVSWYQQTPGQGLQFLFEYFSETQRNKGNFPGRFSGRQFSNSRSEMNVSTLELGDSALYLCASSLGLAGGGGYQETQYFGPGTRLLVL.